The present T cell receptor (beta chain) was sequenced within a study of blood T cell repertoires in COVID-19. Trimming left V 4 bases short and J 3 bases short, with 9 bases between. The CDR3 is 14 residues long. Per the germline V gene, CDR1 is MDHEN and CDR2 is SYDVKM. Sequencing used immunoSEQ multiplex PCR; TCRdb keeps in-frame clones, though not all of them. Seen here are approximately 150,000 clones, 82% observed once, and the top ten hold about 8%. Sequenced sample: peripheral blood. The TCR comes from a woman in her seventies with acute or convalescent COVID-19. The chain is built from TRBV28 and TRBJ2-2; tentatively, D is TRBD1 (6 bases). The chain's CDR3 is CASSWTVYTGELFF. DNA of the CDR3: TGTGCCAGCAGTTGGACAGTATACACCGGGGAGCTGTTTTTT.